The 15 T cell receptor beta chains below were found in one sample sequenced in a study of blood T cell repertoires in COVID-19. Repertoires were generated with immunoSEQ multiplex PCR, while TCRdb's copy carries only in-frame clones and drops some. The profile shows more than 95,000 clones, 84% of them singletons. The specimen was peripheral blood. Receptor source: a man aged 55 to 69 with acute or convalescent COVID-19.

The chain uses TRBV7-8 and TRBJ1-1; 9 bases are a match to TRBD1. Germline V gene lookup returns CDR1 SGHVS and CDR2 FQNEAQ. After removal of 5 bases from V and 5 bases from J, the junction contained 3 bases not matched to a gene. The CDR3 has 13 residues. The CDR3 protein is CASSQGQGTEAFF. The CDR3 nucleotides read TGTGCCAGCAGCCAGGGACAGGGAACTGAAGCTTTCTTT.

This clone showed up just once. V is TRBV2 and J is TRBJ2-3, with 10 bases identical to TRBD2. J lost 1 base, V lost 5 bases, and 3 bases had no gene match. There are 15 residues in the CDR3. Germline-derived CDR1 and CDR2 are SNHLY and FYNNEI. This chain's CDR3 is CASSLAGAGTDTQYF. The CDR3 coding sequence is TGTGCCAGCAGTCTAGCGGGAGCGGGCACAGATACGCAGTATTTT.

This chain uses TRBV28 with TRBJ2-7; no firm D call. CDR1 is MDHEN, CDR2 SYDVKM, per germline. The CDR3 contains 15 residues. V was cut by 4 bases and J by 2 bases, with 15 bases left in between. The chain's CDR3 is CASSSIYRHPYEQYV. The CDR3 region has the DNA TGTGCCAGCAGTTCAATTTATAGACATCCCTACGAGCAGTACGTC.

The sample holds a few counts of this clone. CDR3 DNA sequence: TGCGCCAGCAGCCCGGACGGAGGGGACTATGGCTACACCTTC. This gives the protein CASSPDGGDYGYTF. The chain recombines TRBV5-1 with TRBJ1-2, with D possibly matching TRBD1 (5 bases). In germline, CDR1 is SGHRS, CDR2 YFSETQ. Trimming took 4 bases from V and 3 from J, leaving 13 bases between them. The CDR3 has 14 residues.

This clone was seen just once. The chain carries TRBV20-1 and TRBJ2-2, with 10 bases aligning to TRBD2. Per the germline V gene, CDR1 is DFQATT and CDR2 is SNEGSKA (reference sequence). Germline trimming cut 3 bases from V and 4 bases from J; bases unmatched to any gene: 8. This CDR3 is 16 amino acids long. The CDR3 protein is CSASGQSGRGTGELFF. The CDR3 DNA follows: TGCAGTGCTAGTGGTCAAAGCGGGAGGGGCACCGGGGAGCTGTTTTTT.

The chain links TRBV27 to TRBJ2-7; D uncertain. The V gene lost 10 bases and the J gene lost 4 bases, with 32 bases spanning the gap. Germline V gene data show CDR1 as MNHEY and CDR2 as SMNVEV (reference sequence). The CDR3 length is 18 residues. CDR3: CAISPLRLMAAASYEQYV. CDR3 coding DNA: TGTGCCATCTCCCCACTCCGACTGATGGCAGCAGCTTCTTACGAGCAGTACGTC.

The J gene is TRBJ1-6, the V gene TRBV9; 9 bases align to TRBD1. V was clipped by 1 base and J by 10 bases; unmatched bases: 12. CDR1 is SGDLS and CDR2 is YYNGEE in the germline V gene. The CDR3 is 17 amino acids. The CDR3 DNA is TGTGCCAGCAGCGTAAGGGGACAGGGCCGTCTCGAATCACCCCTCCACTTT. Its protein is CASSVRGQGRLESPLHF.

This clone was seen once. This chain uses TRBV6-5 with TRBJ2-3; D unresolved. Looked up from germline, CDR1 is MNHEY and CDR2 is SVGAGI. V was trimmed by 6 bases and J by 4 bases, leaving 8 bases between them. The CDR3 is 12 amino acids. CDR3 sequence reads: CASRDAPDTQYF. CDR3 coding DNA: TGTGCCAGCAGAGATGCGCCAGATACGCAGTATTTT.

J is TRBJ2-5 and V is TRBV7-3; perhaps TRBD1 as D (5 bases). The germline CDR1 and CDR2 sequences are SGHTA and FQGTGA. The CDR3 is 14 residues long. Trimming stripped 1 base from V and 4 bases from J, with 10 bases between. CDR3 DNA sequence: TGTGCCAGCAGCTTAAATCAGGGCGCAGAGACCCAGTACTTC. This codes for CASSLNQGAETQYF.

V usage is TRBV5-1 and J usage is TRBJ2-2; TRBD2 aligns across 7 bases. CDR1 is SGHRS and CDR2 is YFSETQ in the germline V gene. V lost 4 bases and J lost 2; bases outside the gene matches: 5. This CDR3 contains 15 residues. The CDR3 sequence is CASSGGLTNTGELFF. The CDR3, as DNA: TGCGCCAGCAGCGGGGGACTAACTAACACCGGGGAGCTGTTTTTT.

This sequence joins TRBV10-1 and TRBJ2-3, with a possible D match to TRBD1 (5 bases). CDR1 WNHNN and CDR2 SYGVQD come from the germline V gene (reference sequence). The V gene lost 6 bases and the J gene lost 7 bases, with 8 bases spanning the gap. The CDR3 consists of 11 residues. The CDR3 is CASSRVNTQYF. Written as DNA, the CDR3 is TGCGCCAGCAGCAGGGTGAATACGCAGTATTTT.

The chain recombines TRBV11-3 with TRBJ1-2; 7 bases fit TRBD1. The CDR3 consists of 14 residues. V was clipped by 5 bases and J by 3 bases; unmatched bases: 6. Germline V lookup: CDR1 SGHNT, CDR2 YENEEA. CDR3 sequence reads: CASSASTGDYGYTF. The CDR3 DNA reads TGTGCCAGCAGCGCATCTACAGGGGACTATGGCTACACCTTC.

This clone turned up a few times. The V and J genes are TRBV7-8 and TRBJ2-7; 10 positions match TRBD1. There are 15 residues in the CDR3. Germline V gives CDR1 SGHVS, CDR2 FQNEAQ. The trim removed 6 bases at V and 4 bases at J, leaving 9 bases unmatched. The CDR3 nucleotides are TGTGCCAGCAGTTTGTTGGGGGACAGGGGATACGAGCAGTACTTC. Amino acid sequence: CASSLLGDRGYEQYF.

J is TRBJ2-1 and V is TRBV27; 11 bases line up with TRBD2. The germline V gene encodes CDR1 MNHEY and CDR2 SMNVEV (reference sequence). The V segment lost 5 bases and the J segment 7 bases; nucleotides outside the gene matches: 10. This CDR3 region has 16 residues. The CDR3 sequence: CASSPYTSGSGNEQFF. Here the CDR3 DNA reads TGTGCCAGCAGTCCGTATACTAGCGGGAGTGGGAATGAGCAGTTCTTC.

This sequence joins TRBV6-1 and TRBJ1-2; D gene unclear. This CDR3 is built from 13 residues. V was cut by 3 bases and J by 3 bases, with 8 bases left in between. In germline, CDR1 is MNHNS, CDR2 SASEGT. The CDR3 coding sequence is TGTGCCAGCAGTGAGGGCAGCTACTATGGCTACACCTTC. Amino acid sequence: CASSEGSYYGYTF.